Reported below is one TCR beta chain. The antigen is undetermined. This sample is drawn from a study of shared clonotypes between healthy human individuals. Overall study context: Per donor, CD8 memory used one plate, CD8 naive used two, CD4 memory used three and CD4 naive used three.

Naive CD8 cells lacked CD45RO and underwent positive selection for CCR7, leaving out terminally differentiated effector memory CD45RA+ cells. The donor population consisted of healthy HIV-negative adults with no recent acute infections or vaccinations. Adult Caucasians living in Nashville, Tennessee made up all of the donors. Study observations and caveats: Clonotype sharing among donors was thought likely to change with sequencing depth.

Germline-derived CDR1 and CDR2 are LNHNV and YYDKDF (reference sequence). Trimming removed 0 bases from V and 13 bases from J, with 16 bases in between. This CDR3 has 14 amino acids. The method was immunoSEQ multiplex PCR; TCRdb's version includes in-frame clones alone and lacks a portion of them. The sample lists about 800,000 clones, approximately 96% occurring once. The sample comprised naive CD8+ T cells sorted from blood. This clonotype was sampled from a young man in good health. The V gene is TRBV15, the J gene TRBJ2-1, with D tentatively TRBD2 (6 bases). CDR3 sequence reads: CATSRDWEDTTQFF. The CDR3 DNA follows: TGTGCCACCAGCAGAGATTGGGAGGATACGACACAGTTCTTC.